Presented here are 15 T cell receptor beta chains from one specimen sequenced in a study of CD8 T cells in ankylosing spondylitis. TCRdb re-called the 5' RACE reads through MiXCR, storing one row per CDR3 protein. In the table there are 250,000 to 350,000 distinct CDR3 sequences, roughly 20% of which are singletons. The material sequenced was blood, either unsorted or a sorted T cell fraction (not recorded which). These receptors were collected from a male donor with ankylosing spondylitis or in good health (not recorded which).

There are a few counts of this clonotype. The CDR3 coding sequence is TGTGCCAGTAGTATTCAAGGACTAGCGGGAAGGAATGAGCAGTTCTTC. Amino acid sequence: CASSIQGLAGRNEQFF. The chain uses TRBV19 and TRBJ2-1; 12 bases fit TRBD2. The CDR3 sequence is 16 residues long. V lost 3 bases, J lost 7 bases, and 7 bases stayed unmatched. CDR1 and CDR2 (germline): LNHDA, SQIVND (reference sequence).

In its sample, this clonotype was seen a few times. The CDR3 DNA reads TGTGCTAGTCCCAGGGATAGAGAGCAGTACGTC. Its protein is CASPRDREQYV. The rearrangement joins TRBV12-5 to TRBJ2-7; possibly TRBD1 for D (5 bases). Between the trimmed V and J ends, which lost 8 bases and 7 bases, there was a span of 12 bases. The CDR3 contains 11 residues. Germline V gene lookup returns CDR1 LGHNT and CDR2 FRNRAP.

This clonotype occurred a few times. This chain connects TRBV7-9 to TRBJ1-1, with D maybe TRBD1 (6 bases). Germline V gene lookup returns CDR1 SEHNR and CDR2 FQNEAQ (reference sequence). The V end lost 5 bases, the J end lost 11 bases, and 18 bases lay between the germline ends. The CDR3 has 13 residues. For the CDR3, the DNA is TGTGCCAGCAGCGGAAACGAAGGGGGGCGGGCTTTCTTT. It yields the protein CASSGNEGGRAFF.

Many counts were recorded for this clonotype. The chain links TRBV29-1 to TRBJ2-5; possible D gene TRBD2, 5 bases. The V and J ends lost 2 bases and 2 bases respectively, with 9 bases between them. The CDR3 consists of 13 residues. Germline values: CDR1 SQVTM, CDR2 ANQGSEA. The CDR3 DNA is TGCAGCGTTGAAAAGCGGATACAAGAGACCCAGTACTTC. This encodes CSVEKRIQETQYF.

This clonotype has a count of ten or more. The chain employs TRBV5-1 and TRBJ2-2; a weak D match, TRBD1 (8 bases). CDR3 length: 15 amino acids. V shed 3 bases and J shed 5 bases, with 14 bases lying between them. Germline lookup yields CDR1 SGHRS and CDR2 YFSETQ. The CDR3 region is CASSSTGEGTGELFF. For the CDR3, the DNA is TGCGCCAGCAGCTCGACAGGGGAGGGGACCGGGGAGCTGTTTTTT. The whole variable domain, filled in from reference TRBV5-1 and TRBJ2-2, reads KAGVTQTPRYLIKTRGQQVTLSCSPISGHRSVSWYQQTPGQGLQFLFEYFSETQRNKGNFPGRFSGRQFSNSRSEMNVSTLELGDSALYLCASSSTGEGTGELFFGEGSRLTVL.

This clonotype was seen only a few times. V gene TRBV12-3 or TRBV12-4 combines with J gene TRBJ1-5, with D tentatively TRBD1 (5 bases). Trimming shortened V by 4 bases and J by 7 bases, and 8 bases separated the two germline ends. The CDR3 runs 12 residues. The CDR3 sequence: CASSSGAQPQHF. The CDR3 DNA follows: TGTGCCAGCAGTTCCGGGGCACAGCCCCAGCATTTT.

About this clonotype: This could be a read error, since a much larger clone is one nucleotide away. This chain uses TRBV5-1 with TRBJ2-7; 7 bases are shared with TRBD1. The CDR3 has 15 residues. Germline CDR1 reads SGHRS; CDR2 reads YFSETQ. J was trimmed by 5 bases and V by 4 bases; bases with no gene match: 12. CDR3: CASSPRQGLGNEQYV. For the CDR3, the DNA is TGCGCCAGCAGCCCAAGACAGGGTCTAGGCAACGAGCAGTACGTC.

This clonotype was detected ten times or more. CDR3 protein: CASSPGPGTNYGYTF. The CDR3 nucleotides are TGTGCCAGCAGCCCGGGTCCGGGGACTAACTATGGCTACACCTTC. The V gene is TRBV5-6, the J gene TRBJ1-2; D remains unclear. The germline V gene encodes CDR1 SGHDT and CDR2 YYEEEE. Trimming left V 4 bases short and J 0 bases short, with 13 bases between. The CDR3 loop spans 15 amino acids.

The chain joins TRBV20-1 to TRBJ2-5; perhaps TRBD2 as D (7 bases). Germline CDR1 is DFQATT and CDR2 is SNEGSKA (reference sequence). Deletions cut 5 bases from V and 4 bases from J, with 20 bases between. This CDR3 spans 15 amino acids. The CDR3 DNA is TGCAGTGCTCCCATGGGGGCACTAGCGCGAGAGACCCAGTACTTC. Its translation is CSAPMGALARETQYF.

V and J are TRBV7-8 and TRBJ2-1; D is perhaps TRBD2 (6 bases). V was cut by 6 bases and J by 0 bases, with 18 bases left in between. The CDR3 loop spans 17 amino acids. Looked up from germline, CDR1 is SGHVS and CDR2 is FQNEAQ. The CDR3 DNA reads as TGTGCCAGCAGTCAAATGGTGCGGGGTAGCTCCTACAATGAGCAGTTCTTC. Protein sequence: CASSQMVRGSSYNEQFF. Full variable domain (remainder filled in from reference TRBV7-8 and TRBJ2-1): GAGVSQSPRYKVAKRGQDVALRCDPISGHVSLFWYQQALGQGPEFLTYFQNEAQLDKSGLPSDRFFAERPEGSVSTLKIQRTQQEDSAVYLCASSQMVRGSSYNEQFFGPGTRLTVL.

This clonotype was detected many times. J is TRBJ1-5 and V is TRBV28; tentatively, D is TRBD1 (5 bases). Germline lookup yields CDR1 MDHEN and CDR2 SYDVKM. CDR3 length: 14 amino acids. V lost 2 bases and J 5 bases, leaving 10 bases between the germline ends. CDR3: CASSLRGTYQPQHF. Written as DNA, the CDR3 is TGTGCCAGCAGTTTACGGGGGACTTATCAGCCCCAGCATTTT.

This clonotype was counted only a few times. The J gene is TRBJ2-2, the V gene TRBV15; the D gene is possibly TRBD1 (6 bases). CDR1 and CDR2 (germline): LNHNV, YYDKDF (reference sequence). The CDR3 contains 14 residues. V lost 2 bases and J lost 6, with 10 bases in between. CDR3 in amino acids: CATSRSTGSGELFF. The CDR3 DNA is TGTGCCACCAGCAGAAGTACAGGGTCCGGGGAGCTGTTTTTT. Based on the CDR3 plus reference TRBV15 and TRBJ2-2, the full variable domain is DAMVIQNPRYQVTQFGKPVTLSCSQTLNHNVMYWYQQKSSQAPKLLFHYYDKDFNNEADTPDNFQSRRPNTSFCFLDIRSPGLGDTAMYLCATSRSTGSGELFFGEGSRLTVL.

The sample holds many counts of this clonotype. This chain connects TRBV9 to TRBJ2-1; unclear D gene. Trimming removed 0 bases at V and 7 bases at J, with 5 bases between. This CDR3 contains 12 residues. Germline lookup yields CDR1 SGDLS and CDR2 YYNGEE. CDR3: CASSVGENEQFF. For the CDR3, the DNA is TGTGCCAGCAGCGTAGGAGAGAATGAGCAGTTCTTC. Drawing the rest from reference TRBV9 and TRBJ2-1, the complete variable domain is DSGVTQTPKHLITATGQRVTLRCSPRSGDLSVYWYQQSLDQGLQFLIQYYNGEERAKGNILERFSAQQFPDLHSELNLSSLELGDSALYFCASSVGENEQFFGPGTRLTVL.

This clonotype was counted between two and nine times. The CDR3 DNA follows: TGTGCCAGCAGCAAAGGACAGCTAAACACTGAAGCTTTCTTT. Translation: CASSKGQLNTEAFF. The chain has TRBV12-3 or TRBV12-4 and TRBJ1-1, with D possibly matching TRBD1 (6 bases). This CDR3 spans 14 amino acids. Between the trimmed V and J ends, which lost 6 bases and 2 bases, there was a span of 13 bases.

The chain is built from TRBV7-6 and TRBJ1-2; TRBD1 is a possible D gene (6 bases). The V gene lost 3 bases and the J gene lost 6 bases, with 8 bases spanning the gap. The CDR3 has 12 residues. Looked up from germline, CDR1 is SGHVS and CDR2 is FNYEAQ. CDR3 in DNA: TGTGCCAGCAGCTTTGGGGGCGATGGCTACACCTTC. It translates to CASSFGGDGYTF.